The clone carrying this T cell receptor (beta chain) was recorded many times. Trimming took 3 bases from V and 4 from J, leaving 17 bases between them. The CDR3 consists of 15 residues. The germline V gene has CDR1 DFQATT and CDR2 SNEGSKA (reference sequence). MiXCR, applied by TCRdb to the PCR reads, yields one record per CDR3 protein. The sample includes over 85,000 distinct CDR3 sequences, around 56% of them seen just once. This record comes from a study of CDR3 diversity in severe acne. The sequenced material came from blood. The source is a male donor with acne. This sequence joins TRBV20-1 and TRBJ2-3; no clear D gene. This CDR3 reads CSASPLTLTPDTQYF. CDR3 bases: TGCAGTGCTAGTCCTTTGACCTTGACCCCAGATACGCAGTATTTT.